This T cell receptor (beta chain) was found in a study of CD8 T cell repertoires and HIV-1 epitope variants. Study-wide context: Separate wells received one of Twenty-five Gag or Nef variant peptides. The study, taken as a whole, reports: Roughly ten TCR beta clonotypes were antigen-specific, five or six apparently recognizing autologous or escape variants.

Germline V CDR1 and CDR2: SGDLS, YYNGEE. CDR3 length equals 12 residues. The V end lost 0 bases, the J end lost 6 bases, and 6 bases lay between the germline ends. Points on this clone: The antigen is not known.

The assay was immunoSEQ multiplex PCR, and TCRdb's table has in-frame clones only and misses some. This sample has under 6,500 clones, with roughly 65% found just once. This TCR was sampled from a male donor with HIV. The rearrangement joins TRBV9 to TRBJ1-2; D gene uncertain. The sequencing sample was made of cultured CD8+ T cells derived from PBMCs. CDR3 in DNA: TGTGCCAGCAGCGTAGGTGGTGATGGCTACACCTTC. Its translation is CASSVGGDGYTF.